The entry that follows covers one TCR beta chain sequence. The antigen remains undetermined. The PCR used 60 Vbeta and 13 Jbeta primers. The repertoire was sequenced with immunoSEQ multiplex PCR; TCRdb's copy has only in-frame clones and lacks some. The sample has around 120,000 clones, 80% to 90% seen once. The sample comes from a study of cytomegalovirus exposure and HLA in healthy donors. Study conclusions and caveats: Usually a TCR sequence was rare, but some public TCRs were found in many donors. For TCR beta chains, V- and J-gene trimming was later linked to a missense DCLRE1C variant. Researchers had no immune exposure information except CMV serostatus available.

From germline, CDR1 is MDHEN and CDR2 SYDVKM. Trimming took 10 bases from V and 2 from J; bases not matched to a gene: 9. The CDR3 has 14 residues. The source of this sequence is a male donor in good health and CMV-seropositive. This chain uses TRBV28 with TRBJ2-7, with 9 nucleotides matching TRBD1. Sequencing was done on a sample of PBMCs. The CDR3 DNA reads as TGTGCCACCTACGCGGGGACAGGGACCTACGAGCAGTACTTC. It yields the protein CATYAGTGTYEQYF. Together with reference TRBV28 and TRBJ2-7, the CDR3 gives the full variable domain: DVKVTQSSRYLVKRTGEKVFLECVQDMDHENMFWYRQDPGLGLRLIYFSYDVKMKEKGDIPEGYSVSREKKERFSLILESASTNQTSMYLCATYAGTGTYEQYFGPGTRLTVT.